The T cell receptor (beta chain) under discussion was sequenced for a study of shared clonotypes between healthy human individuals. Study-wide points: A reduction in generation probabilities was seen for non-shared clonotypes relative to those shared by all four donors. Estimated richness was generally greater in naive than memory subsets.

There are 15 residues in the CDR3. Per the germline V gene, CDR1 is MGHRA and CDR2 is YSYEKL. Comments on this clone: Its antigen is not known. A read error may account for a junction end that differs from germline.

At the deep level, the assay was run. TCRdb keeps only in-frame clones here, not all; method: immunoSEQ multiplex PCR. The sample lists about 820,000 clones; approximately 92% were seen once. Naive CD8 cells lacked CD45RO, underwent positive selection for CCR7 and left out terminally differentiated effector memory CD45RA+ cells. There were no recent acute infections or vaccinations among the donors, who were healthy HIV-negative adults. The sequence was collected from a young man in good health. The J gene is TRBJ2-2, the V gene TRBV4-1, with TRBD1 matching over 10 bases. Source material: naive CD8+ T cells sorted from blood. The CDR3 region is CASRQGTGVTGELFF. The CDR3 nucleotides read TGCGCCAGCAGGCAAGGGACAGGGGTTACCGGGGAGCTGTTTTTT.